This T cell receptor beta chain came from a study of shared clonotypes between healthy human individuals. Study-level background: There were three CD4 naive, three CD4 memory, two CD8 naive and one CD8 memory plates per donor. Study-wide results and limits: Collection of samples was limited to blood; tissue repertoires likely differ.

About this clone: No antigen is known for it.

Donors were Caucasian adults residing in Nashville, Tennessee, USA. Splitting the CD4+ cells yielded a CD45RA+ naive subset and a CD45RA-negative memory subset. This CDR3 has 15 residues. Per germline, CDR1 MNHEY and CDR2 SVGAGI. Trimming at V came to 0 bases and at J to 7 bases, leaving 6 bases not matched to a gene. The method was immunoSEQ multiplex PCR; TCRdb's version includes in-frame clones alone and lacks a portion of them. Here the sample spans more than 1.2 million clones, approximately 98.5% being singletons. The sample comprised naive CD4+ T cells sorted from blood. Sample subset: CD45RA+ positively selected. The V gene is TRBV6-5, the J gene TRBJ2-1; 7 nucleotides agree with TRBD1. The source of this sequence is a man aged 25 to 40 in good health. CDR3 bases: TGTGCCAGCAGTTACTCGAGGACAGGTGAGAATGAGCAGTTCTTC. Encoded protein: CASSYSRTGENEQFF.